This entry lists 29 T cell receptor beta chains sequenced from one sample in a study of control samples from healthy donors and cancer patients. Sequencing was performed with immunoSEQ multiplex PCR; in TCRdb, only in-frame clones are kept and a portion is missing. The sample records approximately 130,000 clones, more than 80% being singletons. Sequenced input: blood. Receptor source: a man between 45 and 60 years old in good health.

V usage is TRBV18 and J usage is TRBJ1-2; TRBD1 might be the D (5 bases). Trimming stripped 2 bases from V and 2 bases from J, with 18 bases between. The CDR3 is 17 residues long. In germline, CDR1 is KGHSH, CDR2 LQKENI. DNA of the CDR3: TGTGCCAGCTCACCAATCACTACCGGGACGAGGAACTATGGCTACACCTTC. Protein product: CASSPITTGTRNYGYTF.

This clone was counted between two and nine times. The chain links TRBV10-2 to TRBJ1-2; no reliable D call. The CDR3 consists of 14 residues. Deletions cut 2 bases from V and 2 bases from J, with 9 bases between. Germline V gives CDR1 WSHSY, CDR2 SAAADI. CDR3 in amino acids: CASSEEAENYGYTF. CDR3 DNA sequence: TGCGCCAGCAGTGAGGAGGCGGAGAACTATGGCTACACCTTC.

The CDR3, as DNA: TGTGCCAGCAGCTCGACAGGGGTCCATCAGCCCCAGCATTTT. The encoded protein is CASSSTGVHQPQHF. V gene TRBV11-2 combines with J gene TRBJ1-5; TRBD1 matches 8 bases. The CDR3 consists of 14 residues. V shed 4 bases, J shed 5 bases, and the junction held 4 bases outside the gene matches. Looked up from germline, CDR1 is SGHAT and CDR2 is FQNNGV.

V and J are TRBV11-2 and TRBJ2-1; 8 bases map to TRBD1. There are 18 residues in the CDR3. Losses at the gene ends were 5 bases for V and 3 bases for J; bases not matched to a gene: 15. The germline V gene has CDR1 SGHAT and CDR2 FQNNGV. The DNA of the CDR3 is TGTGCCAGCAGCGCCTTGACTGGCAGGGGGCTCTACTACAATGAGCAGTTCTTC. Translated: CASSALTGRGLYYNEQFF.

This chain connects TRBV5-1 to TRBJ2-5; 7 positions match TRBD1. Trimming removed 4 bases from V and 2 bases from J; junction bases left unmatched: 5. CDR3 length equals 14 residues. Per the germline V gene, CDR1 is SGHRS and CDR2 is YFSETQ. In DNA form, the CDR3 reads TGCGCCAGCAGCCCGGGACAGACTCAAGAGACCCAGTACTTC. Translation gives CASSPGQTQETQYF.

The V call is TRBV6-5, the J call TRBJ2-1; D is unresolved. The CDR3 has 11 amino acids. In germline, CDR1 is MNHEY, CDR2 SVGAGI. Trimming shortened V by 4 bases and J by 7 bases, and 5 bases separated the two germline ends. The CDR3 spells CASSWGNEQFF. The CDR3 nucleotides read TGTGCCAGCAGTTGGGGAAATGAGCAGTTCTTC.

The chain combines TRBV3-1 (or the pseudogene TRBV3-2) with TRBJ2-2; D call uncertain. Germline values: CDR1 LGHDT, CDR2 YNNKEL (reference sequence). Trimming stripped 5 bases from V and 0 bases from J, with 16 bases between. This CDR3 spans 17 amino acids. CDR3 DNA sequence: TGTGCCAGCAGCGGGTTGAGTGGACCTACGAACACCGGGGAGCTGTTTTTT. It specifies CASSGLSGPTNTGELFF.

V usage is TRBV6-5 and J usage is TRBJ1-1; no clear D gene. Germline CDR1 reads MNHEY; CDR2 reads SVGAGI. The CDR3 runs 14 residues. Trimming stripped 0 bases from V and 5 bases from J, with 10 bases between. Here the CDR3 reads CASSYSRAGTEAFF. The CDR3 DNA is TGTGCCAGCAGTTACTCGAGGGCGGGTACTGAAGCTTTCTTT.

V usage is TRBV5-4 and J usage is TRBJ2-1; D not resolved. The CDR3 length is 15 residues. Trimming removed 0 bases from V and 6 bases from J, with 13 bases in between. From germline, CDR1 is SGHNT and CDR2 YYREEE (reference sequence). CDR3 sequence: CASSLAGSSTNEQFF. CDR3 DNA sequence: TGTGCCAGCAGCTTGGCTGGCAGCTCCACCAATGAGCAGTTCTTC.

As regards this clone: Compared with germline, one end of the junction differs, possibly owing to a read error. Other nucleotide sequences in the sample specify the same CDR3. The J gene is TRBJ1-5, the V gene TRBV9; D is unclear. This CDR3 comprises 14 residues. Germline CDR1 and CDR2: SGDLS and YYNGEE. CDR3 loop: CASSVGRHNQPQHF. The CDR3 nucleotides read TGCGCCAGCAGCGTAGGCAGGCACAATCAGCCCCAGCATTTT.

The chain recombines TRBV19 with TRBJ2-4; tentatively, D is TRBD1 or TRBD2 (5 bases each). Between the trimmed V and J ends, which lost 5 bases and 8 bases, there was a span of 19 bases. Germline assignment: CDR1 LNHDA and CDR2 SQIVND (reference sequence). The CDR3 covers 15 residues. CDR3 nucleotides: TGTGCCAGTAGTCAAGCTCGAGGGGTTGAGGACATTCAGTACTTC. The encoded protein is CASSQARGVEDIQYF.

The rearrangement links TRBV18 to TRBJ1-1; a possible D gene is TRBD1 (6 bases). Per germline, CDR1 KGHSH and CDR2 LQKENI. The V gene lost 10 bases and the J gene lost 0 bases, with 21 bases spanning the gap. The CDR3 extends over 16 amino acids. The CDR3 reads CATHGVGGLMNTEAFF. In DNA form, the CDR3 reads TGTGCCACCCACGGGGTCGGGGGCTTAATGAACACTGAAGCTTTCTTT.

J is TRBJ1-2 and V is TRBV5-1, with 11 bases identical to TRBD1. Germline CDR1 is SGHRS and CDR2 is YFSETQ. After removal of 4 bases from V and 6 bases from J, the junction contained 8 bases not matched to a gene. The CDR3 consists of 15 residues. CDR3 coding DNA: TGCGCCAGCAGCCTTCGGACAGGGGGCGAAGATGGCTACACCTTC. This codes for CASSLRTGGEDGYTF.

J is TRBJ1-1 and V is TRBV6-5; D is possibly TRBD1 (6 bases). Germline assignment: CDR1 MNHEY and CDR2 SVGAGI. The CDR3 runs 15 residues. With 6 bases removed from V and 4 bases from J, the gap between germline ends came to 18 bases. CDR3 sequence: CASSSPSQGTTEAFF. CDR3 DNA sequence: TGTGCCAGCAGCAGCCCCTCCCAGGGGACCACTGAAGCTTTCTTT.

The chain couples TRBV16 to TRBJ1-2; TRBD1 matches at 8 bases. J was trimmed by 8 bases and V by 5 bases; bases with no gene match: 7. In germline, CDR1 is KGHSY, CDR2 FQNENV. CDR3 length equals 13 residues. CDR3 protein: CASSSDRAGGYTF. CDR3 nucleotide sequence: TGTGCCAGCAGCTCGGACAGGGCAGGGGGCTACACCTTC.

The chain employs TRBV5-8 and TRBJ1-5, with a tentative D call TRBD1 (6 bases). Germline loops: CDR1 SGHTS, CDR2 YDEGEE. The CDR3 runs 18 residues. V was cut by 0 bases and J by 3 bases, with 19 bases left in between. CDR3 loop: CASSLGVQGTSFNQPQHF. CDR3 sequence (DNA): TGTGCCAGCAGCTTGGGGGTACAGGGTACTTCCTTCAATCAGCCCCAGCATTTT.

The chain carries TRBV6-6 and TRBJ1-1; D uncertain. Germline lookup yields CDR1 MNHNY and CDR2 SVGAGI (reference sequence). The length of the CDR3 is 12 residues. Trimming took 6 bases from V and 3 from J, leaving 8 bases between them. CDR3 sequence: CASSPGYTEAFF. The CDR3 DNA sequence: TGTGCCAGCAGCCCCGGATACACTGAAGCTTTCTTT.

The chain uses TRBV27 and TRBJ2-1; D possibly corresponds to TRBD2 (5 bases). There are 15 residues in the CDR3. V was shortened by 4 bases and J by 10 bases, with 20 bases between the two germline ends. The germline V gene has CDR1 MNHEY and CDR2 SMNVEV (reference sequence). DNA of the CDR3: TGTGCCAGCAGTTCGGGGTGGGCCCCCACTGGCGAGCAGTTCTTC. As protein: CASSSGWAPTGEQFF.

This clone has a single count. This chain connects TRBV27 to TRBJ2-1, with 8 bases fitting TRBD1. V was clipped by 6 bases and J by 0 bases; unmatched bases: 13. From germline, CDR1 is MNHEY and CDR2 SMNVEV (reference sequence). The CDR3 is 18 amino acids. CDR3 coding DNA: TGTGCCAGCAGCGCATTTGTGGGACAGGCCCCCTCCTACAATGAGCAGTTCTTC. The encoded protein is CASSAFVGQAPSYNEQFF.

This clone was seen a single time. The chain couples TRBV9 to TRBJ2-3, with D unresolved. CDR3 size: 12 residues. CDR1 and CDR2 (germline): SGDLS, YYNGEE. The V and J ends lost 4 bases and 2 bases respectively, with 5 bases between them. The CDR3 region has the DNA TGTGCCAGCAGCTCTCTCACAGATACGCAGTATTTT. Its protein product is CASSSLTDTQYF.

This sequence joins TRBV14 and TRBJ2-7, with D perhaps assigned TRBD1 or TRBD2 (5 bases each). The CDR3 contains 17 residues. Germline CDR1 and CDR2: SGHDN and FVKESK. The V end was cut by 1 base, the J end by 5 bases, with 21 bases between. CDR3 loop: CASSQGEQGRSTDEQYF. CDR3 bases: TGTGCCAGCAGCCAAGGGGAGCAGGGAAGATCTACGGACGAGCAGTACTTC. Supplemented by reference TRBV14 and TRBJ2-7, the full variable domain reads EAGVTQFPSHSVIEKGQTVTLRCDPISGHDNLYWYRRVMGKEIKFLLHFVKESKQDESGMPNNRFLAERTGGTYSTLKVQPAELEDSGVYFCASSQGEQGRSTDEQYFGPGTRLTVT.

This chain joins TRBV6-4 and TRBJ2-3; TRBD1 aligns across 7 bases. The CDR3 is 15 residues long. The germline V gene has CDR1 MRHNA and CDR2 SNTAGT. The V and J ends lost 0 bases and 4 bases, in that order; junction bases with no gene match: 4. The CDR3 loop is CASSDSSQGADTQYF. The CDR3 coding sequence is TGTGCCAGCAGTGACTCGAGTCAGGGGGCAGATACGCAGTATTTT.

This clone showed up just once. This chain uses TRBV19 with TRBJ1-6, with D hard to call. CDR1 and CDR2 from the germline V gene are LNHDA and SQIVND (reference sequence). With 1 base removed from V and 7 bases from J, the gap between germline ends came to 11 bases. This CDR3 has 15 amino acids. This CDR3 is CASSIGGIGNSPLHF. The CDR3 DNA reads TGTGCCAGTAGTATAGGAGGGATTGGAAATTCACCCCTCCACTTT.

The chain employs TRBV10-3 and TRBJ1-4; 7 bases align to TRBD1. Trimming took 0 bases from V and 4 from J; bases not matched to a gene: 2. This CDR3 comprises 15 residues. In germline, CDR1 is ENHRY, CDR2 SYGVKD. DNA of the CDR3: TGTGCCATCAGTGAGTCCACAGGGGTTAATGAAAAACTGTTTTTT. Protein product: CAISESTGVNEKLFF.

This chain connects TRBV12-3 or TRBV12-4 to TRBJ2-7; D unclear. The ends were cut back, 6 bases at V and 3 bases at J, with 9 bases in the middle. The CDR3 is made up of 12 amino acids. For the CDR3, the DNA is TGTGCCAGCAGCCCTACTCACTACGAGCAGTACTTC. This sequence encodes CASSPTHYEQYF.

The V call is TRBV5-1, the J call TRBJ1-1, with a possible D match to TRBD1 (5 bases). The CDR3 covers 15 residues. From germline, CDR1 is SGHRS and CDR2 YFSETQ. With 0 bases removed from V and 0 bases from J, the gap between germline ends came to 9 bases. The CDR3 is CASSLEGSMNTEAFF. DNA of the CDR3: TGCGCCAGCAGCTTGGAGGGGAGCATGAACACTGAAGCTTTCTTT.

This chain's CDR3 is CASCRGFTDTQYF. Written as DNA, the CDR3 is TGTGCCAGCTGCCGGGGGTTCACAGATACGCAGTATTTT. V gene TRBV7-2 combines with J gene TRBJ2-3, with D tentatively TRBD2 (6 bases). V was shortened by 8 bases and J by 2 bases, with 11 bases between the two germline ends. In germline, CDR1 is SGHTA, CDR2 FQGNSA. The CDR3 has 13 amino acids.

The chain combines TRBV6-5 with TRBJ2-7, with 7 bases identical to TRBD1. This CDR3 region has 14 residues. From germline, CDR1 is MNHEY and CDR2 SVGAGI. V trimming: 9 bases; J trimming: 2 bases; junction bases outside the gene matches: 10. CDR3 nucleotides: TGTGCCAGTTTCCGGGACAGCAACACCTACGAGCAGTACTTC. It specifies CASFRDSNTYEQYF.

V gene TRBV29-1 combines with J gene TRBJ1-3; D is unresolved. Germline V gene sequence: CDR1 SQVTM, CDR2 ANQGSEA. The length of the CDR3 is 11 residues. With 5 bases removed from V and 0 bases from J, the gap between germline ends came to 2 bases. CDR3 in amino acids: CSVYSGNTIYF. As DNA, the CDR3 is TGCAGCGTTTACTCTGGAAACACCATATATTTT.